Following are 18 T cell receptor beta chains from one sample sequenced in a study of blood T cell repertoires in COVID-19. Sequenced by immunoSEQ multiplex PCR; TCRdb stores in-frame clones only, minus some. The sample carries fewer than 250,000 clones, about 83% recorded once. Sequencing was performed on peripheral blood. These receptors were obtained from a human donor in a cohort sampled during active COVID-19.

This clone was counted only a few times. This rearrangement joins TRBV11-2 to TRBJ1-1, with TRBD1 as a possible D gene (6 bases). The V end lost 4 bases, the J end lost 5 bases, and 14 bases lay between the germline ends. Germline CDR1 SGHAT, CDR2 FQNNGV. The CDR3 is made up of 14 amino acids. The DNA for the CDR3 is TGTGCCAGCAGCTACGGAAACAGGGAAACTGAAGCTTTCTTT. This translates into CASSYGNRETEAFF. Full variable domain (remainder filled in from reference TRBV11-2 and TRBJ1-1): EAGVAQSPRYKIIEKRQSVAFWCNPISGHATLYWYQQILGQGPKLLIQFQNNGVVDDSQLPKDRFSAERLKGVDSTLKIQPAKLEDSAVYLCASSYGNRETEAFFGQGTRLTVV.

The CDR3 spells CASSYSSGTGVYF. The CDR3 nucleotides are TGTGCCAGCAGTTACTCGTCCGGGACAGGAGTATATTTT. The chain joins TRBV6-5 to TRBJ1-3, with 8 positions matching TRBD1. The J segment lost 14 bases and the V segment lost 0 bases, leaving 6 bases of the junction unmatched. The CDR3 covers 13 residues. Germline CDR1 reads MNHEY; CDR2 reads SVGAGI.

The rearrangement uses TRBV5-5 and TRBJ1-1; D is ambiguous. Trimming stripped 2 bases from V and 8 bases from J, with 13 bases between. The germline gives CDR1 SGHKS, CDR2 YYEKEE (reference sequence). The CDR3 totals 13 residues. The CDR3 sequence is CASSLDTLREAFF. The CDR3 bases are TGTGCCAGCAGCTTAGACACCCTCAGGGAAGCTTTCTTT.

This chain connects TRBV7-3 to TRBJ2-1; perhaps TRBD1 as D (5 bases). The germline V and J ends were trimmed by 3 bases and 4 bases, with 10 bases remaining between them. CDR1 SGHTA and CDR2 FQGTGA come from the germline V gene. The CDR3 runs to 14 residues. The CDR3 loop is CASSLSRDYNEQFF. The CDR3 DNA reads as TGTGCCAGCAGCTTGAGCAGGGATTACAATGAGCAGTTCTTC.

The rearrangement joins TRBV6-1 to TRBJ2-1, with D uncertain. V lost 2 bases to trimming and J lost 0 bases, with 11 bases between them. The CDR3 runs to 16 residues. Germline-derived CDR1 and CDR2 are MNHNS and SASEGT. CDR3 region: CASSEQVFSSYNEQFF. The CDR3 bases are TGTGCCAGCAGTGAACAGGTGTTTAGCTCCTACAATGAGCAGTTCTTC.

This chain links TRBV3-1 (or the pseudogene TRBV3-2) with TRBJ1-4; D gene unclear. The germline V and J ends were trimmed by 0 bases and 12 bases, with 8 bases remaining between them. The CDR3 is 12 residues long. CDR1 LGHDT and CDR2 YNNKEL come from the germline V gene (reference sequence). The CDR3 protein is CASSQETRELFF. CDR3 DNA sequence: TGTGCCAGCAGCCAAGAAACGAGGGAACTGTTTTTT.

This clone is a singleton in its sample. V gene TRBV5-4 combines with J gene TRBJ2-2; 10 nucleotides align to TRBD1. Germline V gives CDR1 SGHNT, CDR2 YYREEE (reference sequence). V was pared by 4 bases and J by 5 bases, with 14 bases of the junction left unmatched. The CDR3 extends over 18 amino acids. Written as DNA, the CDR3 is TGTGCCAGCAGCCGCCCGACAGGGGGCGCCCCCAAGACCGGGGAGCTGTTTTTT. Translating it yields CASSRPTGGAPKTGELFF.

This clone appeared once. The V gene is TRBV9, the J gene TRBJ1-6; D unresolved. Germline values: CDR1 SGDLS, CDR2 YYNGEE. The length of the CDR3 is 14 residues. The germline V and J ends were trimmed by 0 bases and 7 bases, with 8 bases remaining between them. This CDR3 reads CASSVGPENSPLHF. The CDR3, as DNA: TGTGCCAGCAGCGTAGGGCCGGAGAATTCACCCCTCCACTTT. The variable domain in full, with the rest retrieved from reference TRBV9 and TRBJ1-6, is DSGVTQTPKHLITATGQRVTLRCSPRSGDLSVYWYQQSLDQGLQFLIQYYNGEERAKGNILERFSAQQFPDLHSELNLSSLELGDSALYFCASSVGPENSPLHFGNGTRLTVT.

This chain links TRBV3-1 (or the pseudogene TRBV3-2) with TRBJ2-7, with TRBD2 matching 10 bases. Germline V lookup: CDR1 LGHDT, CDR2 YNNKEL (reference sequence). V dropped 5 bases and J dropped 6; count of bases not matched to a gene: 10. The CDR3 length is 15 residues. The CDR3 spells CASSYGLAGDFEQYF. CDR3 DNA: TGTGCCAGCAGCTACGGTCTAGCGGGAGATTTCGAGCAGTACTTC.

The chain links TRBV28 to TRBJ1-2; 11 bases are a match to TRBD1. V shed 2 bases and J 4 bases; nucleotides not matched to a gene: 3. This CDR3 is built from 15 residues. CDR1 and CDR2 (germline): MDHEN, SYDVKM. The CDR3 DNA is TGTGCCAGCAGTTTACCCGGGACAGGGGGCTATGGCTACACCTTC. It encodes CASSLPGTGGYGYTF.

This chain uses TRBV7-2 with TRBJ2-7; 11 bases are shared with TRBD2. Germline CDR1 reads SGHTA; CDR2 reads FQGNSA. Trimming cost V 6 bases and J 3 bases; bases outside gene matches: 4. The CDR3 runs 14 residues. The CDR3 region is CASRYGTSGYEQYF. The CDR3, as DNA: TGTGCCAGCAGGTACGGGACTAGCGGCTACGAGCAGTACTTC.

This clone was observed a single time. Here the CDR3 DNA reads TGCGCCAGCAGCTTGTACGGGGGTTCCTATAATTCACCCCTCCACTTT. This sequence encodes CASSLYGGSYNSPLHF. The V gene is TRBV5-1, the J gene TRBJ1-6; TRBD1 is a possible D gene (5 bases). CDR1 and CDR2 from the germline V gene are SGHRS and YFSETQ. V was clipped by 1 base and J by 1 base, with 9 bases between them. This CDR3 contains 16 residues. Using reference TRBV5-1 and TRBJ1-6 for the parts outside the CDR3, the full variable domain is KAGVTQTPRYLIKTRGQQVTLSCSPISGHRSVSWYQQTPGQGLQFLFEYFSETQRNKGNFPGRFSGRQFSNSRSEMNVSTLELGDSALYLCASSLYGGSYNSPLHFGNGTRLTVT.

The V gene is TRBV11-2, the J gene TRBJ1-4; D is undetermined. This CDR3 spans 17 amino acids. V was trimmed by 2 bases and J by 4 bases, leaving 17 bases between them. Germline V CDR1 and CDR2: SGHAT, FQNNGV. CDR3 in amino acids: CASSLQSQRHLNEKLFF. As DNA, the CDR3 is TGTGCCAGCAGCTTACAAAGCCAGAGACACCTTAATGAAAAACTGTTTTTT.

The CDR3 coding sequence is TGTGCCAGCAGTCGGGGAGGCAGGATCTATGGCTACACCTTC. This translates into CASSRGGRIYGYTF. V usage is TRBV28 and J usage is TRBJ1-2, with D hard to call. The CDR3 extends over 14 amino acids. V shed 5 bases and J shed 4 bases, with 14 bases lying between them. Per germline, CDR1 MDHEN and CDR2 SYDVKM.

This chain links TRBV6-2 or TRBV6-3 with TRBJ1-6; TRBD1 matches 8 bases. V lost 4 bases and J lost 0; bases outside the gene matches: 11. Looked up from germline, CDR1 is MNHEY and CDR2 is SVGEGT. This CDR3 comprises 19 residues. CDR3 nucleotide sequence: TGTGCCAGCAGTTTGGAGTTTAACAGGGGGAGCTCCTATAATTCACCCCTCCACTTT. As protein: CASSLEFNRGSSYNSPLHF.

The chain uses TRBV18 and TRBJ2-7, with D possibly matching TRBD2 (6 bases). The V gene lost 2 bases and the J gene lost 2 bases, with 10 bases spanning the gap. Looked up from germline, CDR1 is KGHSH and CDR2 is LQKENI. The CDR3 contains 14 residues. The CDR3 DNA sequence: TGTGCCAGCTCACCAGCCCCGGGGGCCTACGAGCAGTACTTC. Its protein product is CASSPAPGAYEQYF.

This chain connects TRBV5-1 to TRBJ2-7, with D tentatively TRBD2 (6 bases). The V end was cut by 5 bases, the J end by 0 bases, with 9 bases between. From germline, CDR1 is SGHRS and CDR2 YFSETQ. There are 13 residues in the CDR3. This CDR3 is CASSSGSSYEQYF. CDR3 in DNA: TGCGCCAGCAGTAGCGGCAGCTCCTACGAGCAGTACTTC. The variable domain in full, with the rest retrieved from reference TRBV5-1 and TRBJ2-7, is KAGVTQTPRYLIKTRGQQVTLSCSPISGHRSVSWYQQTPGQGLQFLFEYFSETQRNKGNFPGRFSGRQFSNSRSEMNVSTLELGDSALYLCASSSGSSYEQYFGPGTRLTVT.

V and J are TRBV13 and TRBJ2-3; D gene ambiguous. V shed 2 bases and J shed 1 base, with 7 bases lying between them. CDR1 is PRHDT and CDR2 is FYEKMQ in the germline V gene (reference sequence). The CDR3 covers 14 residues. The CDR3 DNA follows: TGTGCCAGCAGCTTACAAAGCGGCACAGATACGCAGTATTTT. It is translated as CASSLQSGTDTQYF.